This T cell receptor (beta chain) was identified in a study of T-cell memory formation after mild COVID-19. cDNA libraries for TCR alpha and TCR beta, carrying sample barcodes and UMIs, came from 5'RACE with constant-segment primers. TCRdb called the 5' RACE reads again in MiXCR, with one record for every CDR3 protein. Seen here are hundreds of thousands of distinct CDR3 sequences, roughly an eighth observed once, and the top ten hold roughly 22%. Details on this clonotype: Its antigen is undetermined.

Per the germline V gene, CDR1 is SGHTA and CDR2 is FQGTGA. CDR3 length: 15 residues. The V gene lost 0 bases and the J gene lost 8 bases, with 14 bases spanning the gap. Broader study findings: Clones contracting across day 15 to 85 had a balanced CD4/CD8 profile; later expanding clones leaned CD4+.

This clonotype originated in a man between 18 and 35 years old who had mild COVID-19 (a few samples of this study predate the infection). Cell type and time point are not known. Source material: PBMCs or a T cell subset sorted from them (not recorded which). The genes are TRBV7-3 and TRBJ2-1, with D unresolved. CDR3 sequence reads: CASSLTGRPQDEQFF. The CDR3 bases are TGTGCCAGCAGCTTAACGGGCAGACCCCAGGATGAGCAGTTCTTC.